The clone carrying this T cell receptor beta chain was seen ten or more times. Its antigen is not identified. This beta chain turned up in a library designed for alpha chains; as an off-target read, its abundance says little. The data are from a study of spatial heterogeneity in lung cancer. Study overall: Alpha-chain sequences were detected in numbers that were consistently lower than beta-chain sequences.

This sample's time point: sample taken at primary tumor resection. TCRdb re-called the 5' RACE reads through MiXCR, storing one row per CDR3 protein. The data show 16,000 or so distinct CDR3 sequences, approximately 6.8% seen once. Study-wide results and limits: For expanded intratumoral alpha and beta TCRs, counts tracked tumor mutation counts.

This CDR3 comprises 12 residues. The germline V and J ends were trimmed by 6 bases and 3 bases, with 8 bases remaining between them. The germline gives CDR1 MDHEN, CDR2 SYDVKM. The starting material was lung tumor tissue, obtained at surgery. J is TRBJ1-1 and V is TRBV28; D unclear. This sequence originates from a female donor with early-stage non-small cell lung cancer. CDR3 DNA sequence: TGTGCCAGCAGCCAAACGGACACTGAAGCTTTCTTT. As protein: CASSQTDTEAFF.